The present T cell receptor beta chain was sequenced within a study of cytomegalovirus exposure and HLA in healthy donors. The CDR3 totals 18 residues. Per germline, CDR1 SEHNR and CDR2 FQNEAQ (reference sequence). The sample holds a few counts of this clone. One junction end disagrees with the germline gene, perhaps due to a read error. With 60 Vbeta and 13 Jbeta primers, the PCR was carried out. Repertoires were generated with immunoSEQ multiplex PCR, while TCRdb's copy carries only in-frame clones and drops some. The sample contains some 110,000 clones, roughly 75% of which appear only once. This sequence joins TRBV7-9 and TRBJ2-5; 11 bases agree with TRBD2. Sequenced sample: PBMCs. The sequence came from a man aged 35 to 55 in good health and CMV-seronegative. The CDR3 DNA reads TGTTCCAGCAGCCCCCCCTATCGACTAGCGGGGCCCCAAGAGACCCAGTACTTC. This codes for CSSSPPYRLAGPQETQYF. Full variable domain (remainder filled in from reference TRBV7-9 and TRBJ2-5): DTGVSQNPRHKITKRGQNVTFRCDPISEHNRLYWYRQTLGQGPEFLTYFQNEAQLEKSRLLSDRFSAERPKGSFSTLEIQRTEQGDSAMYLCSSSPPYRLAGPQETQYFGPGTRLLVL.